The clone carrying this TCR beta chain has a single count. This entry is derived from a study of T-cell reconstitution after alpha-beta-depleted transplantation in children. This CDR3 has 14 amino acids. V lost 7 bases to trimming and J lost 7 bases, with 16 bases between them. CDR1 and CDR2 from the germline V gene are MRHNA and SNTAGT. This sample's TCRbeta library carried unique molecular identifier barcodes. A single record per CDR3 protein comes from TCRdb applying MiXCR to the PCR reads. The sample contains approximately 270,000 distinct CDR3 sequences, more than 8% of which appear only once. The sample here was PBMCs from the stem cell graft donor, taken from the stem cell graft. The clonotype comes from a human donor who donated a stem cell graft to a child with SCID. This sequence joins TRBV6-4 and TRBJ2-2; D gene unclear. The CDR3 DNA sequence: TGTGCCAGCAAAGGGTACAGCGTCGGCGGGGAGCTGTTTTTT. Protein product: CASKGYSVGGELFF.